The rows below give T cell receptor beta chains drawn from one sample of a study of blood T cell repertoires in COVID-19. The data were produced by immunoSEQ multiplex PCR, yet TCRdb's version contains in-frame clones alone and is incomplete. The sample carries 500,000 or so clones, roughly 90% recorded once. The sample taken for sequencing was PBMCs or T cells enriched from blood (not recorded which). The receptors were gathered from a woman aged 18-29 years who had recovered from COVID-19. Both conserved end residues are part of each CDR3. The D gene is left open where the match is weak. Some rows have no size entry. The others give once, few or many, or a class for an expanded clone.

CDR3 DNA	CDR3 protein	D gene	CDR3 length	V gene	J gene	clone size
TGTGCCAGCAGCTTACAGCAAGGAGGACCAGATACGCAGTATTTT	CASSLQQGGPDTQYF	.	15	TRBV7-9	TRBJ2-3	.
TGTGCCATCAGCAGGACCGGGGAGTACGAGCAGTACTTC	CAISRTGEYEQYF	.	13	TRBV10-3	TRBJ2-7	.
TGTGCCAGCAGCCAAGAGATAACGGAGACCCAGTACTTC	CASSQEITETQYF	.	13	TRBV7-9	TRBJ2-5	once
TGTGCCTGGAGTGAAGGGACAGGGGGCAATCAGCCCCAGCATTTT	CAWSEGTGGNQPQHF	TRBD1	15	TRBV30	TRBJ1-5	.
TGTGCCAGCAGCTTAGCCCGCAAGCGTAAGGGGCTAGATACAGATACGCAGTATTTT	CASSLARKRKGLDTDTQYF	.	19	TRBV11-1	TRBJ2-3	.
TGTGCCAGCAGCTTATCCTTGGGGACAGGGGACGAGCAGTACTTC	CASSLSLGTGDEQYF	TRBD1	15	TRBV7-8	TRBJ2-7	.
TGTGCCAGCAGTGAACTCAGGGATAGTGGGGCCAACGTCCTGACTTTC	CASSELRDSGANVLTF	.	16	TRBV25-1	TRBJ2-6	.
TGTGCCAGCAGCCCCAATACGGACAGGGATTCACCCCTCCACTTT	CASSPNTDRDSPLHF	TRBD1	15	TRBV5-4	TRBJ1-6	.
TGTGCCAGCAGCTCTCGGACAGGGGGCGAATATGGCTACACCTTC	CASSSRTGGEYGYTF	TRBD1	15	TRBV11-2	TRBJ1-2	.
TGTGCCAGCAGCCAAGACAGGGTTACAGATACGCAGTATTTT	CASSQDRVTDTQYF	.	14	TRBV3-1/TRBV3-2	TRBJ2-3	.
TGTGCCAGCAGCTTAGAATGGGACAGACTCAACTATGGCTACACCTTC	CASSLEWDRLNYGYTF	TRBD1	16	TRBV7-9	TRBJ1-2	.
TGTGCCAGCAGCCCGCGGGTTCGAGCAGGGGGCGGTTCTAGCAATGAGCAGTTCTTC	CASSPRVRAGGGSSNEQFF	TRBD1	19	TRBV7-6	TRBJ2-1	.
TGTGCCAGCAGCTTGGAGACAGGGTCCCAAGAGACCCAGTACTTC	CASSLETGSQETQYF	TRBD1	15	TRBV5-6	TRBJ2-5	.